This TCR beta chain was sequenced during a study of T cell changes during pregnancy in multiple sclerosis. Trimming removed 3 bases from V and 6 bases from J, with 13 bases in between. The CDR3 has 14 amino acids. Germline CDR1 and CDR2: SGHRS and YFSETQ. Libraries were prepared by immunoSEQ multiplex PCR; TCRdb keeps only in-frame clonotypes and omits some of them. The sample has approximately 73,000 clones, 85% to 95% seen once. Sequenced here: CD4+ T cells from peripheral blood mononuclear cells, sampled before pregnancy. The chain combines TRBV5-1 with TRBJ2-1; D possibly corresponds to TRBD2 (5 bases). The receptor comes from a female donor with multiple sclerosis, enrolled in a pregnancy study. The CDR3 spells CASSWRSEGNEQFF. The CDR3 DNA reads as TGCGCCAGCAGCTGGCGTAGCGAGGGCAATGAGCAGTTCTTC.